This is a list of T cell receptor beta chains from one sample in a study of Ad26.COV2.S vaccination and SARS-CoV-2 variants. Sequencing used immunoSEQ multiplex PCR; TCRdb keeps in-frame clones, though not all of them. This sample yields 380,000 or so clones, of which 83% are seen a single time; 7.4% belongs to the top ten. The sample consisted of peripheral blood, taken in a trial of Ad26.COV2.S vaccine versus placebo. The origin of the receptors is a person between 18 and 65 years old who received the Ad26.COV2.S COVID-19 vaccine or a placebo. Each CDR3 is given with its conserved first and last residue. Fields, in order: D gene, V gene, J gene, clone size, CDR3 DNA, CDR3 protein. The D gene is left open where the match is weak. The size entry is marked missing in some rows and otherwise reads once, few, many or a size class.

D: .
V: TRBV18
J: TRBJ2-7
size: few
DNA: TGTGCCAGCTCGGTGAACAGGGACGAGCAGTACTTC
CDR3: CASSVNRDEQYF

D: .
V: TRBV19
J: TRBJ2-7
size: .
DNA: TGTGCCAGTAGTATAGGTAGCGGCTTTATTCAGGGAGAGCAGTACTTC
CDR3: CASSIGSGFIQGEQYF

D: .
V: TRBV19
J: TRBJ2-2
size: .
DNA: TGTGCCAGTAGCCCCTTTTCTAACTTGAACACCGGGGAGCTGTTTTTT
CDR3: CASSPFSNLNTGELFF

D: .
V: TRBV10-3
J: TRBJ1-5
size: .
DNA: TGTGCCATCAGTGCCGGAGTTTATAGCAATCAGCCCCAGCATTTT
CDR3: CAISAGVYSNQPQHF

D: .
V: TRBV19
J: TRBJ1-5
size: .
DNA: TGTGCCAGTAGTATAGATGTTCAGGGATTCGGCCCCCAGCATTTT
CDR3: CASSIDVQGFGPQHF

D: .
V: TRBV9
J: TRBJ2-5
size: once
DNA: TGTGCCAGCAGCGTAGAAGGCACACAAGAGACCCAGTACTTC
CDR3: CASSVEGTQETQYF

D: .
V: TRBV18
J: TRBJ2-3
size: .
DNA: TGTGCCAGCTCACCGGTCCTCACAGATACGCAGTATTTT
CDR3: CASSPVLTDTQYF

D: TRBD2
V: TRBV5-5
J: TRBJ2-7
size: .
DNA: TGTGCCAGCAGCTTGAACGGGGGGTCGGAGCAGTACTTC
CDR3: CASSLNGGSEQYF

D: TRBD1
V: TRBV5-1
J: TRBJ1-1
size: once
DNA: TGCGCCAGCAGCTTGGAGGGGGCATTATTGAACACTGAAGCTTTCTTT
CDR3: CASSLEGALLNTEAFF

D: .
V: TRBV4-2
J: TRBJ1-3
size: few
DNA: TGTGCCAGCAGCCAAGATATCCGAAGGGAAAACACCATATATTTT
CDR3: CASSQDIRRENTIYF

D: .
V: TRBV5-1
J: TRBJ2-1
size: .
DNA: TGCGCCAGCAGCTTGTCAAGGGACACTGAGCAGTTCTTC
CDR3: CASSLSRDTEQFF

D: TRBD2
V: TRBV7-9
J: TRBJ2-7
size: .
DNA: TGTGCCAGCAGCTTAGTAGGTTTAGGAACTAGCGGGAGTATTAACGAGCAGTACTTC
CDR3: CASSLVGLGTSGSINEQYF

D: .
V: TRBV5-6
J: TRBJ1-5
size: .
DNA: TGTGCCAGCAGCTTTGCGGGCCAGCCCCAGCATTTT
CDR3: CASSFAGQPQHF

D: TRBD2
V: TRBV6-5
J: TRBJ2-1
size: .
DNA: TGTGCCAGCAGTTCGCCACTAGCGGGGGCCTACAATGAGCAGTTCTTC
CDR3: CASSSPLAGAYNEQFF

D: .
V: TRBV3-1/TRBV3-2
J: TRBJ2-7
size: .
DNA: TGTGCCAGCAGCCAAGGTGTACACCGAACCTCCTACGAGCAGTACTTC
CDR3: CASSQGVHRTSYEQYF

D: .
V: TRBV7-3
J: TRBJ2-1
size: .
DNA: TGTGCCAGCAGCCGGTGGGGCATCGGGTCGGATGAGCAGTTCTTC
CDR3: CASSRWGIGSDEQFF

D: .
V: TRBV5-1
J: TRBJ2-7
size: few
DNA: TGCGCCAGCAGCTTGGTAGCAGGGGCCCACGAGCAGTACTTC
CDR3: CASSLVAGAHEQYF

D: TRBD1
V: TRBV5-6
J: TRBJ1-1
size: .
DNA: TGTGCCAGCAGCCCGGACCGGGACAGAGAAGCTTTCTTT
CDR3: CASSPDRDREAFF

D: TRBD1
V: TRBV29-1
J: TRBJ2-7
size: .
DNA: TGCAGCGTTGAGGATGGACAGGGATCGCACTACGAGCAGTACTTC
CDR3: CSVEDGQGSHYEQYF